This TCR beta chain was identified during a study of metastatic and nonmetastatic thyroid tumors. Across the whole study: Repertoires were compared across blood and tumor or nodule tissue from malignant and benign thyroid patients. Whole-study findings and limits: A significant increase in TCR beta diversity was reportedly seen in malignant thyroid tumors relative to benign nodules, in blood and tumor.

Authors' processing steps: The authors used CDR3 differences across clinicopathological groups to build a distant-metastasis classifier for papillary thyroid cancer. Using MiXCR, TCRdb reanalyzed the PCR reads. TCRdb's processing, not the authors', yielded these V and J calls. There are about 43,000 clones in the sample; approximately 10% occur only once, and under 30% lies in the top ten. Patients underwent thyroid surgery, and none had received any treatment before it. The junction had 10 bases not matched to a gene; V was cut back by 4 bases and J by 2 bases. The CDR3 length is 16 residues. The germline V gene encodes CDR1 MDHEN and CDR2 SYDVKM. This clone was picked up a small number of times. What it binds is unknown. A read error may explain this, as a much larger clone is one base away. The sample has other DNA sequences that encode this CDR3 too.

Sequencing was carried out using blood. This TCR was recovered from a female donor with papillary thyroid cancer or a benign thyroid nodule (not recorded which). Some clones in this sample may be carry-over from other donors' samples. V is TRBV28 and J is TRBJ2-7; the match to TRBD1 covers 8 bases. The CDR3 DNA follows: TGTGCCAGCAGTTATACAGGGGGTAGCCCGACCTACGAGCAGTACTTC. Its protein product is CASSYTGGSPTYEQYF.